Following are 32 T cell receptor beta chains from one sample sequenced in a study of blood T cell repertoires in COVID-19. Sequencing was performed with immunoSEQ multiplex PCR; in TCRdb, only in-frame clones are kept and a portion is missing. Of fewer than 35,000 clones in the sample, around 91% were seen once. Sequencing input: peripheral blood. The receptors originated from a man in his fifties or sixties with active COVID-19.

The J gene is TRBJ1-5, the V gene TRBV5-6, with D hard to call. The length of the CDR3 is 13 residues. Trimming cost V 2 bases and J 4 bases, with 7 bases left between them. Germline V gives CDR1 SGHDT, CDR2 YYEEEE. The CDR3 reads CASSLWENQPQHF. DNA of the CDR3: TGTGCCAGCAGCTTATGGGAGAATCAGCCCCAGCATTTT. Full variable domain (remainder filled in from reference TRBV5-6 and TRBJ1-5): DAGVTQSPTHLIKTRGQQVTLRCSPKSGHDTVSWYQQALGQGPQFIFQYYEEEERQRGNFPDRFSGHQFPNYSSELNVNALLLGDSALYLCASSLWENQPQHFGDGTRLSIL.

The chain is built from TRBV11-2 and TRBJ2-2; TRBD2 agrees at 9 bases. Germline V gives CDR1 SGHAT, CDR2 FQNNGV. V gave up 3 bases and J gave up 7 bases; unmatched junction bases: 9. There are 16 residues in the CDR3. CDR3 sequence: CASSLVAGALGGELFF. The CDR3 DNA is TGTGCCAGCAGCTTGGTAGCGGGGGCCCTTGGCGGGGAGCTGTTTTTT.

CDR3 in amino acids: CASSPTASGGVSYNEQFF. Written as DNA, the CDR3 is TGTGCCAGCAGCCCCACGGCTAGCGGGGGCGTCTCCTACAATGAGCAGTTCTTC. The V and J genes are TRBV7-7 and TRBJ2-1; 10 positions match TRBD2. CDR3 length: 18 amino acids. The ends lost 5 bases at V and 0 bases at J; junction bases unmatched: 10. CDR1 SSHAT and CDR2 FNYEAQ come from the germline V gene (reference sequence). Using reference TRBV7-7 and TRBJ2-1 for the parts outside the CDR3, the full variable domain is GAGVSQSPRYKVTKRGQDVTLRCDPISSHATLYWYQQALGQGPEFLTYFNYEAQPDKSGLPSDRFSAERPEGSISTLTIQRTEQRDSAMYRCASSPTASGGVSYNEQFFGPGTRLTVL.

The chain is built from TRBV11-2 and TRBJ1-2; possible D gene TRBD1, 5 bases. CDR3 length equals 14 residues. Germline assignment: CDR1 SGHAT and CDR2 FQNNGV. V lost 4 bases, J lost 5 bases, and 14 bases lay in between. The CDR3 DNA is TGTGCCAGCAGCTCGTCCGGGGGGGGATATGGCTACACCTTC. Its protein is CASSSSGGGYGYTF.

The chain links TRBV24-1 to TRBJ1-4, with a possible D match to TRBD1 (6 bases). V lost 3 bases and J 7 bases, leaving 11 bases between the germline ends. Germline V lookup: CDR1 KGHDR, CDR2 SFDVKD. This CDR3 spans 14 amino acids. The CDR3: CATSDHGGTEKLFF. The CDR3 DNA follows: TGTGCCACCAGTGATCATGGGGGCACTGAAAAACTGTTTTTT.

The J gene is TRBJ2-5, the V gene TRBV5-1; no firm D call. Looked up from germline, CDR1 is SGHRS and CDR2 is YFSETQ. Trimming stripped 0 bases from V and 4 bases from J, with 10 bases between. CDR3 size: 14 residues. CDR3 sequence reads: CASSLDQVGETQYF. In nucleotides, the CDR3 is TGCGCCAGCAGCTTGGACCAGGTAGGAGAGACCCAGTACTTC.

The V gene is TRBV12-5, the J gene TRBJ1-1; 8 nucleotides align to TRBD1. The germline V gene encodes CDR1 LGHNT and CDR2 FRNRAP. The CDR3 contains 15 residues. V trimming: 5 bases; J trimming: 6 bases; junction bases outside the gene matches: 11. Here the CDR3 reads CASGATDREFAEAFF. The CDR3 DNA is TGTGCTAGTGGTGCGACGGACAGGGAATTTGCTGAAGCTTTCTTT.

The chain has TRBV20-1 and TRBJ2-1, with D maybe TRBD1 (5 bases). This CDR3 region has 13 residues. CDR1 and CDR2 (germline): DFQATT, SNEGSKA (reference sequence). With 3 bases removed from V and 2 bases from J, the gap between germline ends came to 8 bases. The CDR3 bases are TGCAGTGCTAGTCCAGGGACCTACAATGAGCAGTTCTTC. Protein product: CSASPGTYNEQFF.

CDR3 sequence reads: CASSLVRSSGANVLTF. CDR3 DNA: TGTGCCAGCAGCTTGGTGAGGAGCTCTGGGGCCAACGTCCTGACTTTC. The V call is TRBV5-5, the J call TRBJ2-6; unclear D gene. CDR1 SGHKS and CDR2 YYEKEE come from the germline V gene (reference sequence). This CDR3 region has 16 residues. With 0 bases removed from V and 0 bases from J, the gap between germline ends came to 7 bases.

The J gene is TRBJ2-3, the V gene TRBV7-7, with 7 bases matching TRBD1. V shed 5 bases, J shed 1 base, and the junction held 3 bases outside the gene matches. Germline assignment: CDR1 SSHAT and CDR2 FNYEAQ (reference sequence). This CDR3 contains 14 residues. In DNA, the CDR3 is TGTGCCAGCAGCATTGGACAGGGCACAGATACGCAGTATTTT. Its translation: CASSIGQGTDTQYF.

The DNA of the CDR3 is TGCGCCAGCAGCTTGACGTCAGCTAATGAAAAACTGTTTTTT. Translated: CASSLTSANEKLFF. The rearrangement uses TRBV5-1 and TRBJ1-4; D ambiguous. V was cut by 1 base and J by 3 bases, with 7 bases left in between. CDR1 and CDR2 (germline): SGHRS, YFSETQ. The CDR3 contains 14 residues.

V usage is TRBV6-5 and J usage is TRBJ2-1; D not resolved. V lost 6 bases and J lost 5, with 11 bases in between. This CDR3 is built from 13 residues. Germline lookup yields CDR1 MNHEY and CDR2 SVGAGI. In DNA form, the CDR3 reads TGTGCCAGCAGGTTCTCCAGTGACAATGAGCAGTTCTTC. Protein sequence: CASRFSSDNEQFF.

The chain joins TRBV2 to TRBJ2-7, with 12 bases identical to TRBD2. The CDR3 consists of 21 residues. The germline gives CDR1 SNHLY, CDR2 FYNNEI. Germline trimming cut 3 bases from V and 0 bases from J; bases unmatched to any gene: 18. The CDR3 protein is CASSDPFAGLAGGRISYEQYF. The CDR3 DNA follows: TGTGCCAGCAGTGATCCCTTCGCCGGGCTAGCGGGGGGGCGGATCTCCTACGAGCAGTACTTC.

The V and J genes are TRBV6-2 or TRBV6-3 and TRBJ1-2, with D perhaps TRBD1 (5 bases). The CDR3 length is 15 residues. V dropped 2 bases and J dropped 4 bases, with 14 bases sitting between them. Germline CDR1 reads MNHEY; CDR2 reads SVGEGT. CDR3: CASSYGGAHRYGYTF. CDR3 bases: TGTGCCAGCAGTTACGGAGGGGCCCATCGCTATGGCTACACCTTC.

CDR3 coding DNA: TGTGCCATCATGGCCCTAGCGGGGGGAACCGGGGAGCTGTTTTTT. It yields the protein CAIMALAGGTGELFF. The chain links TRBV10-3 to TRBJ2-2; 11 bases are a match to TRBD2. The J segment lost 5 bases and the V segment lost 7 bases, leaving 6 bases of the junction unmatched. The CDR3 is made up of 15 amino acids. Germline V gives CDR1 ENHRY, CDR2 SYGVKD.

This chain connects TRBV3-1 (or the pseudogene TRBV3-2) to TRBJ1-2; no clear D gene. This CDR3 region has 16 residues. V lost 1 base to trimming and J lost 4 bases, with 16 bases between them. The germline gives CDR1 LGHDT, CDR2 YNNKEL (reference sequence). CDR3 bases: TGTGCCAGCAGCCAAGTTCCGAAAAAAACTATCTATGGCTACACCTTC. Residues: CASSQVPKKTIYGYTF.

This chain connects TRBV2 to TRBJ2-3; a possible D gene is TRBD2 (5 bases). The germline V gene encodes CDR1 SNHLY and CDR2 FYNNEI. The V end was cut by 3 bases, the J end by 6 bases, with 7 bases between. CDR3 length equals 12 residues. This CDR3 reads CASSELADTQYF. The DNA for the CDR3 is TGTGCCAGCAGTGAGTTAGCGGATACGCAGTATTTT.

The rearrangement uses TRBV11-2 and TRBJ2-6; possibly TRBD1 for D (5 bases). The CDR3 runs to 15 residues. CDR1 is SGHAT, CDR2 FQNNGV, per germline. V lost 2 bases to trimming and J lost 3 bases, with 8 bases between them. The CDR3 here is CASSLQGFGANVLTF. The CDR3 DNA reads TGTGCCAGCAGCTTACAGGGCTTTGGGGCCAACGTCCTGACTTTC.

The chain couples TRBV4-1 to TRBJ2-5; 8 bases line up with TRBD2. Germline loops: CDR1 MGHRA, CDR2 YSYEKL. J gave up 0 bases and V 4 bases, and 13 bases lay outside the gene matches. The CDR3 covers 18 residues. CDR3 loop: CASSPGPRTSLYQETQYF. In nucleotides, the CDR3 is TGCGCCAGCAGCCCCGGACCCCGGACTAGCCTGTACCAAGAGACCCAGTACTTC.

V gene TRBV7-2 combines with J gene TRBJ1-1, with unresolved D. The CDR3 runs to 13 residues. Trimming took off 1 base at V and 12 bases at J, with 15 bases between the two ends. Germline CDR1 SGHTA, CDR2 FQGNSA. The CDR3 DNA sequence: TGTGCCAGCAGCTTAGAATTCTTGGCCTCTCCTTTCTTT. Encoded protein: CASSLEFLASPFF. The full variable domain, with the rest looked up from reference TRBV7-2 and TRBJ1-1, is GAGVSQSPSNKVTEKGKDVELRCDPISGHTALYWYRQSLGQGLEFLIYFQGNSAPDKSGLPSDRFSAERTGGSVSTLTIQRTQQEDSAVYLCASSLEFLASPFFGQGTRLTVV.

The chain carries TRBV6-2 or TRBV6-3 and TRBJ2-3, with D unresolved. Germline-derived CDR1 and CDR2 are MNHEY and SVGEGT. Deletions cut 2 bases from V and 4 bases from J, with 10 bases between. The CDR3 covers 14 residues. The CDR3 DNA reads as TGTGCCAGCAGTTACCCCCTAACGGCAGATACGCAGTATTTT. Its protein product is CASSYPLTADTQYF.

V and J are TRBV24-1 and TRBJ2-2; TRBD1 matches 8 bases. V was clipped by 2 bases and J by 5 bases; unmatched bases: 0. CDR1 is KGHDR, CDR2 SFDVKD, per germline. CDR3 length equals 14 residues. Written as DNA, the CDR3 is TGTGCCACCAGTGATTACAGGGGGACCGGGGAGCTGTTTTTT. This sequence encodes CATSDYRGTGELFF.

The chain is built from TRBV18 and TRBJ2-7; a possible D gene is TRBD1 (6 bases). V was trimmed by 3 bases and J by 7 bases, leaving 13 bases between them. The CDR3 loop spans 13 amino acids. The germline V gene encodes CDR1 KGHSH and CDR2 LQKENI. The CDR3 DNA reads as TGTGCCAGCTCACCGACCACAGGGTTGGAGCAGTACTTC. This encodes CASSPTTGLEQYF.

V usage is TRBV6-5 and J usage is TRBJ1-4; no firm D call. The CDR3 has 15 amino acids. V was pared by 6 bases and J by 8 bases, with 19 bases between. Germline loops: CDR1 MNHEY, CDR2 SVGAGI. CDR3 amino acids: CASRLTSGMGEKLFF. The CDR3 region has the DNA TGTGCCAGCAGACTAACGTCGGGGATGGGGGAAAAACTGTTTTTT.

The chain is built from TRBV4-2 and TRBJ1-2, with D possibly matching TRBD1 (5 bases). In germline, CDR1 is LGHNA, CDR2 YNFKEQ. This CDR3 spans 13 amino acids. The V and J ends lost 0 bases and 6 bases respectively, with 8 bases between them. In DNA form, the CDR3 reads TGTGCCAGCAGCCAAGATCGGGGGGATGGCTACACCTTC. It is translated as CASSQDRGDGYTF.

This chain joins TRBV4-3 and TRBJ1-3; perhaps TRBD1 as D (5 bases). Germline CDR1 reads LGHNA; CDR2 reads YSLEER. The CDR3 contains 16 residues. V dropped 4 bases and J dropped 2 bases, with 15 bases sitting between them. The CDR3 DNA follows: TGCGCCAGCAGCCCAAATATGGTAGGGGCTGGAAACACCATATATTTT. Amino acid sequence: CASSPNMVGAGNTIYF.

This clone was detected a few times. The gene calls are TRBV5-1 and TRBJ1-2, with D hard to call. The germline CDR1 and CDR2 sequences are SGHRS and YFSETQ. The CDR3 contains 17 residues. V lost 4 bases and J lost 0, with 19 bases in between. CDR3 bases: TGCGCCAGCAGCCAAAGGGATTCTCGGGGTTCTAACTATGGCTACACCTTC. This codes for CASSQRDSRGSNYGYTF.

The CDR3 region has the DNA TGTGCCAGCAGCGCCGGGACAGGGGGGGGCTACACCTTC. Its protein product is CASSAGTGGGYTF. This sequence joins TRBV12-3 or TRBV12-4 and TRBJ1-2, with 11 bases aligning to TRBD1. J gave up 8 bases and V 6 bases, and 5 bases lay outside the gene matches. This CDR3 spans 13 amino acids.

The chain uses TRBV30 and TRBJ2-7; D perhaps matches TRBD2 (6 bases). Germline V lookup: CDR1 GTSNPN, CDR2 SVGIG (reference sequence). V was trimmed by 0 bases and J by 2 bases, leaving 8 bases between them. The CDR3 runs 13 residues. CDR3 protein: CAWSVSGPYEQYF. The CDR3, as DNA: TGTGCCTGGAGTGTAAGCGGGCCCTACGAGCAGTACTTC.

The CDR3, as DNA: TGCAGCGTACGACAGGGGTCGAGTTCCGGGGAGCTGTTTTTT. It codes for CSVRQGSSSGELFF. The chain recombines TRBV29-1 with TRBJ2-2; 8 nucleotides line up with TRBD1. CDR1 and CDR2 from the germline V gene are SQVTM and ANQGSEA. V gave up 6 bases and J gave up 6 bases; unmatched junction bases: 9. CDR3 length: 14 residues.

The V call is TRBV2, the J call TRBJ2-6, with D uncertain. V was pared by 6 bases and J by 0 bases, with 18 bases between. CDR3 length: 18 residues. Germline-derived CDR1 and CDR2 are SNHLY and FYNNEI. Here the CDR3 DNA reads TGTGCCAGCAGGAGGTTTTTACTCAATCGCTCTGGGGCCAACGTCCTGACTTTC. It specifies CASRRFLLNRSGANVLTF.

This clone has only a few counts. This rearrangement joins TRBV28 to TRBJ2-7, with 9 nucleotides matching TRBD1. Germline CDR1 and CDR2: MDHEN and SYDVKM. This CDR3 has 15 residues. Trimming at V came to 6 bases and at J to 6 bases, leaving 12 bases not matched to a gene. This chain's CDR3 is CASRRNRDREREQYF. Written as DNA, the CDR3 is TGTGCCAGCAGGCGAAACCGGGACAGGGAACGCGAGCAGTACTTC.